This T cell receptor beta chain was sequenced in a study of beta chain features in type 1 diabetes. Study conclusions and caveats: Among patients, naive, central memory and Treg TCRB repertoires appeared more similar than among healthy donors.

This clone has a handful of counts. Its antigen is not known. CDR1 is GTSNPN, CDR2 SVGIG, per germline (reference sequence). This CDR3 has 18 amino acids. The ends lost 2 bases at V and 4 bases at J; junction bases unmatched: 15. Since all of the isolated RNA was reverse transcribed, expressed TCRB transcripts were what got sequenced. Generated by immunoSEQ multiplex PCR, the TCRdb table keeps only in-frame clones and is missing some. Of about 60,000 clones listed, roughly three fifths are singletons. The chain recombines TRBV30 with TRBJ2-3; 10 bases align to TRBD2. The clonotype originates from a woman younger than 30 in good health. Sequences were obtained from Tregs from blood. CDR3 sequence: CAWSSWGGLAGAPDTQYF. The CDR3 DNA sequence: TGTGCCTGGAGTTCCTGGGGTGGGCTAGCGGGAGCCCCAGATACGCAGTATTTT.